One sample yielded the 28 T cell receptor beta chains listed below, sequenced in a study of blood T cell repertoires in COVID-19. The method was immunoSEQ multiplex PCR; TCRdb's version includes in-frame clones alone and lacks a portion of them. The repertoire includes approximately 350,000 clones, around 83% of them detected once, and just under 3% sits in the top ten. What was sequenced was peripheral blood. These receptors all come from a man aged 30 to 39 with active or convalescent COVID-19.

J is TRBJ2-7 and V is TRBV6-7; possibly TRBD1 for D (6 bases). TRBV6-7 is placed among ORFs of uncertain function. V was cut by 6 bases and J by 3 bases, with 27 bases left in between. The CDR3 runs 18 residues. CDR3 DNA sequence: TGTGCCAGCAGCCCCCAGATAAGAAGGATGACAGGTGTCTACGAGCAGTACTTC. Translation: CASSPQIRRMTGVYEQYF.

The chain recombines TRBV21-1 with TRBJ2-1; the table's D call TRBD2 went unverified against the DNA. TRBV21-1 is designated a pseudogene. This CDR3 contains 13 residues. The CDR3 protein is CARPAGGPNEQFF. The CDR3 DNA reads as TGTGCCCGCCCGGCGGGAGGGCCCAATGAGCAGTTCTTC.

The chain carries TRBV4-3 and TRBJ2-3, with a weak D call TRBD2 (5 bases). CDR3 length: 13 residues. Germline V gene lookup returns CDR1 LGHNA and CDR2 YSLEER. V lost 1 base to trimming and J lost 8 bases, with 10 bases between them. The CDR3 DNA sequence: TGCGCCAGCAGCCAAGGACTAACCGGTACGCAGTATTTT. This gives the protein CASSQGLTGTQYF.

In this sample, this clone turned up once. CDR3 sequence (DNA): TGTGCCAGCTCACCAAGAGTCGGACAGACTCATAATTCACCCCTCCACTTT. As protein: CASSPRVGQTHNSPLHF. The chain joins TRBV18 to TRBJ1-6; D perhaps matches TRBD1 (6 bases). V was cut by 2 bases and J by 5 bases, with 16 bases left in between. This CDR3 spans 17 amino acids. Germline V gene sequence: CDR1 KGHSH, CDR2 LQKENI. The entire variable domain, with the rest obtained from reference TRBV18 and TRBJ1-6, is as follows: NAGVMQNPRHLVRRRGQEARLRCSPMKGHSHVYWYRQLPEEGLKFMVYLQKENIIDESGMPKERFSAEFPKEGPSILRIQQVVRGDSAAYFCASSPRVGQTHNSPLHFGNGTRLTVT.

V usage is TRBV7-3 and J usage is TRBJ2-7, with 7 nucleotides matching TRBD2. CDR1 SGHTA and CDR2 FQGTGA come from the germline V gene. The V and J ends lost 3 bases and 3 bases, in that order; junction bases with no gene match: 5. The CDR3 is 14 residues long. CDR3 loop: CASSLGRGDYEQYF. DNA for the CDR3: TGTGCCAGCAGCTTGGGGAGGGGCGACTACGAGCAGTACTTC.

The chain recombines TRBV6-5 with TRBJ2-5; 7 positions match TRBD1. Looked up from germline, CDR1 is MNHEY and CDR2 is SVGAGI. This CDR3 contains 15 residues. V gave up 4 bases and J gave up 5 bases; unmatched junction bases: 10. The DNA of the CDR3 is TGTGCCAGCAGTTTCTGGGACAGACGAGGGGAGACCCAGTACTTC. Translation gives CASSFWDRRGETQYF.

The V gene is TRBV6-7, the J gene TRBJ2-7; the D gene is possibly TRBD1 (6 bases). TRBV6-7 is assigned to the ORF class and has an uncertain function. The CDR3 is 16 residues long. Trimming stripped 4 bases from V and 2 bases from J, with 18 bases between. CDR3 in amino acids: CASSLGLTGKTYEQYF. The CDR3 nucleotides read TGTGCCAGCAGTTTGGGATTGACAGGAAAGACCTACGAGCAGTACTTC.

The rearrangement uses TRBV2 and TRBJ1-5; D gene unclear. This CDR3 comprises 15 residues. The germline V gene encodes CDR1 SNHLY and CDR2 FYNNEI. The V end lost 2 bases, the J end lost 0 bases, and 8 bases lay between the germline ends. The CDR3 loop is CASSENSGSNQPQHF. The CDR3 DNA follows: TGTGCCAGCAGTGAAAATTCAGGTAGCAATCAGCCCCAGCATTTT.

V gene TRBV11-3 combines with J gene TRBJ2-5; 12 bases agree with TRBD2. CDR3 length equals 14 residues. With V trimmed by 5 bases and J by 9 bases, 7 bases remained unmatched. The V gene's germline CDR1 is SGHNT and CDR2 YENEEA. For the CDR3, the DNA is TGTGCCAGCAGCCCACCTAGCGGGGGGGCTGCCCAGTACTTC. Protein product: CASSPPSGGAAQYF.

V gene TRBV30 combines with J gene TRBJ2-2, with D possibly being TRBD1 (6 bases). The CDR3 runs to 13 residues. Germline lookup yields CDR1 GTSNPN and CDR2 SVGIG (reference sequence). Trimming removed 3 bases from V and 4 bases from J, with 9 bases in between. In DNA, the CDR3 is TGTGCCTGGAGAGGCAGGGGCACCGGGGAGCTGTTTTTT. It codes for CAWRGRGTGELFF.

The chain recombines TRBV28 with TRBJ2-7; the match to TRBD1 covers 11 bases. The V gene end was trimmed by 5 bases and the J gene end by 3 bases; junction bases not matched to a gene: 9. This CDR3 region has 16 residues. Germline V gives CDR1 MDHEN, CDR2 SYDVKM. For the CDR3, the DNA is TGTGCCAGCAGTCCCCTCGGGACAGGGGGTAGCTACGAGCAGTACTTC. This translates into CASSPLGTGGSYEQYF.

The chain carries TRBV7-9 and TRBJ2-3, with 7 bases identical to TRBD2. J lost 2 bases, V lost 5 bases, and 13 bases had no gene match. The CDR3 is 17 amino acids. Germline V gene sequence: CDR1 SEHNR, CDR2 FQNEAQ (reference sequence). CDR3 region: CASSPGFEGLNTDTQYF. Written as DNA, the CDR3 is TGTGCCAGCAGCCCTGGCTTTGAGGGACTAAACACAGATACGCAGTATTTT.

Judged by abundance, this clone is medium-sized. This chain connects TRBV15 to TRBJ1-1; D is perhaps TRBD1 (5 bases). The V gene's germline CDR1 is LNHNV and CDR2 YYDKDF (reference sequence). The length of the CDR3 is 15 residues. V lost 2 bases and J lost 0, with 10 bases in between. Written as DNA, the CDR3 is TGTGCCACCAGCAGATCCAGGGAATTGAACACTGAAGCTTTCTTT. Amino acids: CATSRSRELNTEAFF.

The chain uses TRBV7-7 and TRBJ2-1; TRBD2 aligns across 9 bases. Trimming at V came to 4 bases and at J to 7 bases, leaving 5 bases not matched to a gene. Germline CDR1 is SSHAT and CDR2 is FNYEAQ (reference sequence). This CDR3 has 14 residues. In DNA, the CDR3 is TGTGCCAGCAGCTCCGGACTAGCGAAAAATGAGCAGTTCTTC. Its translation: CASSSGLAKNEQFF.

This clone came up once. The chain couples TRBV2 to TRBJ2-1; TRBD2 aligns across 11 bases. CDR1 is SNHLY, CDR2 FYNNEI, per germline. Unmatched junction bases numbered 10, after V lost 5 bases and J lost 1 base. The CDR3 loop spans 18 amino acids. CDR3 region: CASSTPGTSGESYNEQFF. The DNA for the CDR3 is TGTGCCAGCAGTACCCCCGGGACTAGCGGAGAATCCTACAATGAGCAGTTCTTC.

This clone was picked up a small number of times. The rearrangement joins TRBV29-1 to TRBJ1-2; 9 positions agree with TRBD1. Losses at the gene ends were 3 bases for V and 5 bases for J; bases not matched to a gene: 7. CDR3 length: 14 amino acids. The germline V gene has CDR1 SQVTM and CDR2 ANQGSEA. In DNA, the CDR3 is TGCAGCGTTGATGCGGACAGGGGAGAGTATGGCTACACCTTC. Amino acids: CSVDADRGEYGYTF.

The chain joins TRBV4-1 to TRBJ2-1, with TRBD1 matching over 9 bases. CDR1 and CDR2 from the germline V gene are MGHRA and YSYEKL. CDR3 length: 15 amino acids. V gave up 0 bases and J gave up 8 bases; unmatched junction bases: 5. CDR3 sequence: CASSQEGQGRDEQFF. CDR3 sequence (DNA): TGCGCCAGCAGCCAAGAAGGACAGGGGAGGGATGAGCAGTTCTTC.

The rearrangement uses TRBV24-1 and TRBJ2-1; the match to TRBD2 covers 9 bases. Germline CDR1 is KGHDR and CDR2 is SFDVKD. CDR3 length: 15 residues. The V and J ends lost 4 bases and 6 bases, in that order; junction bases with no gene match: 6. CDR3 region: CATSDSGGNPNEQFF. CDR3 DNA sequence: TGTGCCACCAGTGACAGCGGGGGGAACCCCAATGAGCAGTTCTTC.

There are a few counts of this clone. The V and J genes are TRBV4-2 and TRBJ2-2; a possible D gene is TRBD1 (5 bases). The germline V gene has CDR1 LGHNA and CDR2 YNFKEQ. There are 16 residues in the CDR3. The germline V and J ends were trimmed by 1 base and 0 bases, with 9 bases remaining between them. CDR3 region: CASSQAHRPNTGELFF. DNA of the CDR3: TGTGCCAGCAGCCAAGCACACAGGCCGAACACCGGGGAGCTGTTTTTT.

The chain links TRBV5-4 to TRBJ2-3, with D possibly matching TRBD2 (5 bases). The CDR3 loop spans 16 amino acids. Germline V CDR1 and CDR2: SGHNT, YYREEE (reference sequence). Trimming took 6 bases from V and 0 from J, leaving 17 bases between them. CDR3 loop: CASTLTSNPSTDTQYF. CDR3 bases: TGTGCCAGCACCCTCACTAGTAACCCTAGCACAGATACGCAGTATTTT.

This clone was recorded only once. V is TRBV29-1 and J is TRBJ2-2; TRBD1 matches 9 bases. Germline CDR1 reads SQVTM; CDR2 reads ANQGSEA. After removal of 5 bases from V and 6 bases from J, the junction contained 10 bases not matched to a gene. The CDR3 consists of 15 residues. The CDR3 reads CSVPRGQGTAGELFF. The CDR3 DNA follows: TGCAGCGTTCCCCGGGGACAGGGAACGGCCGGGGAGCTGTTTTTT.

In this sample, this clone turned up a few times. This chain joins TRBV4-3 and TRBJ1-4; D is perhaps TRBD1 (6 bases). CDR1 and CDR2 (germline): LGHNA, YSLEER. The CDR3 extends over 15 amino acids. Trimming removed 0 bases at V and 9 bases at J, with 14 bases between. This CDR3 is CASSQEVTGRKKLFF. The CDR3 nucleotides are TGCGCCAGCAGCCAAGAGGTCACAGGGAGAAAAAAACTGTTTTTT.

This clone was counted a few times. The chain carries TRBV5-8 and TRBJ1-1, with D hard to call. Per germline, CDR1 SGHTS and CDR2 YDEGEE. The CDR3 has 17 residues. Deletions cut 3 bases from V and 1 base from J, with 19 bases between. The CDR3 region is CASSSGSGRGKNTEAFF. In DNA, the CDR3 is TGTGCCAGCAGCTCGGGATCGGGCCGGGGAAAGAACACTGAAGCTTTCTTT.

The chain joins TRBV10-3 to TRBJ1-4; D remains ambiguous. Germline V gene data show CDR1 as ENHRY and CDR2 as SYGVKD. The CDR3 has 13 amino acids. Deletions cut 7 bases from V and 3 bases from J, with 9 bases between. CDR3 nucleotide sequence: TGTGCCATCAATAGTGCCCCTAATGAAAAACTGTTTTTT. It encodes CAINSAPNEKLFF.

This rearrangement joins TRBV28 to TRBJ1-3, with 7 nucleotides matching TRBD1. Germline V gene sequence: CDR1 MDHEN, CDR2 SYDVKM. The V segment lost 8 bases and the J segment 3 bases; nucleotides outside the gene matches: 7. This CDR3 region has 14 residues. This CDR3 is CASRGQLLGNTIYF. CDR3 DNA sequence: TGTGCCAGCCGGGGACAGCTCCTTGGAAACACCATATATTTT.

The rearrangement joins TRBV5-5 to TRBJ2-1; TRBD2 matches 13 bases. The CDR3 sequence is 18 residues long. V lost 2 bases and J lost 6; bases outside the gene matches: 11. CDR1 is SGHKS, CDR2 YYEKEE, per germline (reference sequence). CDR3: CASSFLILTSGRINEQFF. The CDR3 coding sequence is TGTGCCAGCAGCTTCTTAATACTGACTAGCGGGAGGATCAATGAGCAGTTCTTC.

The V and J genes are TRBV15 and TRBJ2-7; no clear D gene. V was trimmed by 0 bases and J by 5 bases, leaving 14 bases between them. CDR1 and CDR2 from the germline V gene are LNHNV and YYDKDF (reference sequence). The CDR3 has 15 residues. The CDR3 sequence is CATSRDSGSSHEQYF. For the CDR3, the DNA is TGTGCCACCAGCAGAGATTCAGGATCTTCCCACGAGCAGTACTTC.

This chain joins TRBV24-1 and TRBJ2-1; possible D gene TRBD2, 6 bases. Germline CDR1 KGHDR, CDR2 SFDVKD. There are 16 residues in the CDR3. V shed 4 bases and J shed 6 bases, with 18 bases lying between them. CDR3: CATSDGLRMGLNEQFF. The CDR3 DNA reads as TGTGCCACCAGTGACGGGTTGAGGATGGGACTCAATGAGCAGTTCTTC.